Given below is one T cell receptor (beta chain) in context. The data were taken from a study of blood T cell repertoires in COVID-19. Study-level background: There were acute and convalescent COVID-19 samples, and they came from the United States, Italy and Spain. In each case, the material was cDNA or gDNA derived from T cells, B-cell-depleted T cells, or PBMCs.

The CDR3 totals 13 residues. The V segment lost 7 bases and the J segment 5 bases; nucleotides outside the gene matches: 6. From germline, CDR1 is LNHNV and CDR2 YYDKDF (reference sequence). In the authors' methods: How many nucleated cells were present was estimated from reference gene primer amplification. Some clones are missing from TCRdb's copy, which holds only in-frame ones; the method was immunoSEQ multiplex PCR. The D gene and trimming were derived from the DNA, and the V and J assignments and clone size from that table. The sample includes over 30,000 clones, under 90% of them seen just once.

The source material was peripheral blood. The source of this sequence is a man between 45 and 60 years old with acute or convalescent COVID-19. The rearrangement joins TRBV15 to TRBJ1-1; 8 nucleotides agree with TRBD1. DNA for the CDR3: TGTGCCACCAATCAGGGGGCCCGGACTGAAGCTTTCTTT. This codes for CATNQGARTEAFF. The full variable domain, its missing parts supplied by reference TRBV15 and TRBJ1-1, is DAMVIQNPRYQVTQFGKPVTLSCSQTLNHNVMYWYQQKSSQAPKLLFHYYDKDFNNEADTPDNFQSRRPNTSFCFLDIRSPGLGDTAMYLCATNQGARTEAFFGQGTRLTVV.